This entry lists 30 T cell receptor beta chains sequenced from one sample in a study of T cell responses to AZD1222 COVID-19 vaccine. Assay used: immunoSEQ multiplex PCR; TCRdb lists only in-frame clones, some missing. The sample has just under 150,000 clones, more than 70% seen once. The source material was peripheral blood, sampled 28 days after the second AZD1222 dose. These receptor sequences come from an adult who received the AZD1222 COVID-19 vaccine.

The V and J genes are TRBV9 and TRBJ1-1; TRBD1 might be the D (6 bases). The CDR3 has 15 residues. Germline V gene data show CDR1 as SGDLS and CDR2 as YYNGEE. V lost 0 bases and J 2 bases, leaving 11 bases between the germline ends. The CDR3 protein is CASSVGTADNTEAFF. CDR3 coding DNA: TGTGCCAGCAGCGTAGGGACAGCCGATAACACTGAAGCTTTCTTT.

The rearrangement joins TRBV19 to TRBJ1-1, with 12 bases fitting TRBD1. CDR1 LNHDA and CDR2 SQIVND come from the germline V gene (reference sequence). V shed 11 bases and J 10 bases; nucleotides not matched to a gene: 11. The CDR3 is 13 residues long. CDR3 protein: CALKPGQGARAFF. CDR3 DNA sequence: TGTGCCCTCAAGCCGGGACAGGGGGCGCGAGCTTTCTTT.

A word on this clone: Other DNA sequences of this sample code for an identical CDR3. The chain has TRBV28 and TRBJ1-5; TRBD1 might be the D (5 bases). Germline-derived CDR1 and CDR2 are MDHEN and SYDVKM. The CDR3 extends over 15 amino acids. V gave up 1 base and J gave up 0 bases, with 7 bases separating them. CDR3 coding DNA: TGTGCCAGCAGTTTATATGGGGGTAGCAATCAGCCCCAGCATTTT. Its protein is CASSLYGGSNQPQHF.

The chain employs TRBV5-6 and TRBJ1-1; D is undetermined. Germline V gives CDR1 SGHDT, CDR2 YYEEEE. This CDR3 has 13 amino acids. Trimming took 0 bases from V and 1 from J, leaving 4 bases between them. The CDR3 DNA reads as TGTGCCAGCAGCTTGGTACCGAACACTGAAGCTTTCTTT. Encoded protein: CASSLVPNTEAFF.

The rearrangement links TRBV19 to TRBJ2-3; 7 positions agree with TRBD1. In germline, CDR1 is LNHDA, CDR2 SQIVND (reference sequence). The CDR3 sequence is 18 residues long. V was pared by 4 bases and J by 2 bases, with 15 bases of the junction left unmatched. CDR3 nucleotides: TGTGCCAGTAGTAACGACTCTCCGGGACAGTTCCCCACAGATACGCAGTATTTT. It codes for CASSNDSPGQFPTDTQYF.

The chain recombines TRBV14 with TRBJ1-1, with TRBD1 matching over 7 bases. Germline V gives CDR1 SGHDN, CDR2 FVKESK. CDR3 length: 17 residues. The V segment lost 0 bases and the J segment 0 bases; nucleotides outside the gene matches: 7. The CDR3 sequence is CASSQDWGQLMNTEAFF. For the CDR3, the DNA is TGTGCCAGCAGCCAAGATTGGGGACAGCTAATGAACACTGAAGCTTTCTTT.

The chain uses TRBV12-5 and TRBJ2-1, with D perhaps TRBD1 (5 bases). Germline CDR1 reads LGHNT; CDR2 reads FRNRAP. V was clipped by 7 bases and J by 0 bases, with 13 bases between them. This CDR3 is 15 amino acids long. This CDR3 is CASAPTVSSYNEQFF. The CDR3 region has the DNA TGTGCTAGTGCCCCGACAGTGAGCTCCTACAATGAGCAGTTCTTC.

CDR3 region: CASSLSTNYGYTF. DNA of the CDR3: TGTGCCAGCAGTTTATCGACTAACTATGGCTACACCTTC. The V and J genes are TRBV28 and TRBJ1-2; D unclear. The CDR3 totals 13 residues. V was clipped by 1 base and J by 0 bases, with 3 bases between them. Germline lookup yields CDR1 MDHEN and CDR2 SYDVKM.

CDR3 nucleotide sequence: TGTGCCAGCAGCCACGCCGGGACTAGCGGGAGCAATGAGCAGTTCTTC. This codes for CASSHAGTSGSNEQFF. The rearrangement uses TRBV3-1 (or the pseudogene TRBV3-2) and TRBJ2-1; TRBD2 matches 14 bases. Germline lookup yields CDR1 LGHDT and CDR2 YNNKEL (reference sequence). J was trimmed by 6 bases and V by 3 bases; bases with no gene match: 4. The CDR3 totals 16 residues.

This chain uses TRBV28 with TRBJ1-3, with D possibly TRBD1 on 6 matching bases. This CDR3 spans 15 amino acids. In germline, CDR1 is MDHEN, CDR2 SYDVKM. V lost 6 bases and J 2 bases, leaving 14 bases between the germline ends. The CDR3: CASRLGQGTGNTIYF. In DNA form, the CDR3 reads TGTGCCAGCAGACTAGGTCAGGGGACTGGAAACACCATATATTTT.

V and J are TRBV27 and TRBJ2-1; possible D gene TRBD2, 5 bases. The germline CDR1 and CDR2 sequences are MNHEY and SMNVEV (reference sequence). Trimming removed 2 bases from V and 8 bases from J, with 16 bases in between. This CDR3 comprises 15 residues. The CDR3 coding sequence is TGTGCCAGCAGTTTAAGGACGGCCACGAGGGATGAGCAGTTCTTC. Encoded protein: CASSLRTATRDEQFF.

This clone appeared a single time. The chain is built from TRBV6-5 and TRBJ1-1; a possible D gene is TRBD1 (6 bases). Trimming shortened V by 6 bases and J by 5 bases, and 16 bases separated the two germline ends. In germline, CDR1 is MNHEY, CDR2 SVGAGI. This CDR3 comprises 14 residues. CDR3 in amino acids: CASSLTLQGTEAFF. The CDR3 DNA reads TGTGCCAGCAGCTTGACCCTTCAGGGGACTGAAGCTTTCTTT.

In its sample, this clone was seen a few times. The chain combines TRBV28 with TRBJ2-2; 10 positions agree with TRBD1. This CDR3 spans 17 amino acids. J gave up 7 bases and V 7 bases, and 15 bases lay outside the gene matches. Germline CDR1 and CDR2: MDHEN and SYDVKM. The CDR3 coding sequence is TGTGCCAGCACCCCCTCGGGAGTTGGGACAGGGGTCGGGGAGCTGTTTTTT. This codes for CASTPSGVGTGVGELFF. Full variable domain (rest looked up from reference TRBV28 and TRBJ2-2): DVKVTQSSRYLVKRTGEKVFLECVQDMDHENMFWYRQDPGLGLRLIYFSYDVKMKEKGDIPEGYSVSREKKERFSLILESASTNQTSMYLCASTPSGVGTGVGELFFGEGSRLTVL.

This clone was detected only once. This chain joins TRBV6-5 and TRBJ1-1; possible D gene TRBD1, 5 bases. V was cut by 6 bases and J by 2 bases, with 10 bases left in between. The germline gives CDR1 MNHEY, CDR2 SVGAGI. CDR3 length equals 13 residues. CDR3 amino acids: CASRVTVNTEAFF. As DNA, the CDR3 is TGTGCCAGCAGGGTGACAGTTAACACTGAAGCTTTCTTT.

The genes are TRBV2 and TRBJ2-7; 13 bases match TRBD2. Unmatched junction bases numbered 9, after V lost 4 bases and J lost 6 bases. The germline CDR1 and CDR2 sequences are SNHLY and FYNNEI. CDR3 size: 16 residues. The CDR3: CASSAGLAGFLSEQYF. CDR3 bases: TGTGCCAGCAGTGCGGGACTAGCGGGATTTCTAAGCGAGCAGTACTTC.

J is TRBJ2-7 and V is TRBV2; the match to TRBD1 covers 7 bases. V lost 6 bases, J lost 2 bases, and 10 bases stayed unmatched. The length of the CDR3 is 15 residues. Germline assignment: CDR1 SNHLY and CDR2 FYNNEI. The CDR3: CASRAQGVLAYEQYF. The CDR3 DNA reads TGTGCCAGCAGGGCTCAGGGGGTTTTGGCCTACGAGCAGTACTTC.

This clone occurred once. The V call is TRBV10-1, the J call TRBJ1-1, with 7 bases lining up with TRBD1. J lost 0 bases, V lost 6 bases, and 1 base had no gene match. The CDR3 loop spans 13 amino acids. Germline CDR1 WNHNN, CDR2 SYGVQD (reference sequence). The CDR3, as DNA: TGCGCCAGCAGGGGACAGTTGAACACTGAAGCTTTCTTT. Its protein product is CASRGQLNTEAFF.

V gene TRBV12-3 or TRBV12-4 combines with J gene TRBJ2-1; TRBD2 agrees at 7 bases. The CDR3 is made up of 13 amino acids. V was clipped by 6 bases and J by 12 bases; unmatched bases: 11. Here the CDR3 reads CASSPGAGVGQFF. The CDR3 bases are TGTGCCAGCAGCCCCGGGGCGGGAGTGGGGCAGTTCTTC.

The CDR3 loop reads CASSLSGQGGEKLFF. The CDR3 DNA sequence: TGTGCCAGCAGCTTATCGGGGCAGGGAGGTGAAAAACTGTTTTTT. This chain joins TRBV11-2 and TRBJ1-4, with D possibly being TRBD1 (5 bases). Looked up from germline, CDR1 is SGHAT and CDR2 is FQNNGV. This CDR3 region has 15 residues. The V end lost 2 bases, the J end lost 7 bases, and 14 bases lay between the germline ends.

The rearrangement uses TRBV5-1 and TRBJ2-7; D unclear. Looked up from germline, CDR1 is SGHRS and CDR2 is YFSETQ. With 4 bases removed from V and 0 bases from J, the gap between germline ends came to 14 bases. The CDR3 is made up of 15 amino acids. CDR3 nucleotides: TGCGCCAGCAGCGCCTGGACGTTCAGCTCCTACGAGCAGTACTTC. This translates into CASSAWTFSSYEQYF. Using reference TRBV5-1 and TRBJ2-7 for the parts outside the CDR3, the full variable domain is KAGVTQTPRYLIKTRGQQVTLSCSPISGHRSVSWYQQTPGQGLQFLFEYFSETQRNKGNFPGRFSGRQFSNSRSEMNVSTLELGDSALYLCASSAWTFSSYEQYFGPGTRLTVT.

The chain combines TRBV6-6 with TRBJ1-2, with TRBD1 matching over 8 bases. J was trimmed by 8 bases and V by 2 bases; bases with no gene match: 10. The CDR3 extends over 15 amino acids. Germline CDR1 reads MNHNY; CDR2 reads SVGAGI (reference sequence). CDR3: CASSYPRTGSSGYTF. In nucleotides, the CDR3 is TGTGCCAGCAGTTACCCTAGGACAGGGAGCTCGGGCTACACCTTC.

The J gene is TRBJ2-5, the V gene TRBV5-1, with 11 bases aligning to TRBD2. J was trimmed by 4 bases and V by 2 bases; bases with no gene match: 10. The CDR3 has 17 amino acids. Germline-derived CDR1 and CDR2 are SGHRS and YFSETQ. DNA for the CDR3: TGCGCCAGCAGCTTAAACGTCGGACTAGCGGGTGCAGAGACCCAGTACTTC. Its protein is CASSLNVGLAGAETQYF.

This clone was seen only once. The rearrangement uses TRBV27 and TRBJ2-2, with D perhaps TRBD1 or TRBD2 (5 bases each). In germline, CDR1 is MNHEY, CDR2 SMNVEV (reference sequence). With 8 bases removed from V and 6 bases from J, the gap between germline ends came to 13 bases. CDR3 length: 13 residues. The CDR3 DNA sequence: TGTGCCAGCGGGACGCATTATCCCGGGGAGCTGTTTTTT. It translates to CASGTHYPGELFF.

DNA of the CDR3: TGTGCCAGCAGCTTAGTATTGGCAGGGGAAGTAGGCTACACCTTC. Translating gives CASSLVLAGEVGYTF. This chain connects TRBV7-9 to TRBJ1-2; a weak D match, TRBD1 (6 bases). The CDR3 length is 15 residues. Trimming pared 1 base from V and 8 bases from J, leaving 17 bases between. In germline, CDR1 is SEHNR, CDR2 FQNEAQ (reference sequence).

The V gene is TRBV7-8, the J gene TRBJ1-5; D is perhaps TRBD1 (6 bases). The germline V gene has CDR1 SGHVS and CDR2 FQNEAQ. Trimming removed 0 bases at V and 0 bases at J, with 21 bases between. The CDR3 totals 20 residues. In DNA, the CDR3 is TGTGCCAGCAGCTTAGCCCTACAGGGATCGGAAATATATAGCAATCAGCCCCAGCATTTT. Protein sequence: CASSLALQGSEIYSNQPQHF. The variable domain in full, completed from reference TRBV7-8 and TRBJ1-5, reads GAGVSQSPRYKVAKRGQDVALRCDPISGHVSLFWYQQALGQGPEFLTYFQNEAQLDKSGLPSDRFFAERPEGSVSTLKIQRTQQEDSAVYLCASSLALQGSEIYSNQPQHFGDGTRLSIL.

The J gene is TRBJ1-1, the V gene TRBV6-5, with D perhaps TRBD1 (6 bases). Germline V lookup: CDR1 MNHEY, CDR2 SVGAGI. This CDR3 contains 14 residues. Trimming cost V 0 bases and J 6 bases, with 11 bases left between them. CDR3: CASSYSGRGSEAFF. The CDR3 DNA reads as TGTGCCAGCAGTTACTCGGGCAGGGGCTCTGAAGCTTTCTTT.

The chain has TRBV2 and TRBJ1-1; TRBD1 matches at 7 bases. The trim removed 4 bases at V and 4 bases at J, leaving 3 bases unmatched. Looked up from germline, CDR1 is SNHLY and CDR2 is FYNNEI. The CDR3 is made up of 13 amino acids. The CDR3 DNA is TGTGCCAGCAGTGTAACAGGGGTCACTGAAGCTTTCTTT. The encoded protein is CASSVTGVTEAFF.

V is TRBV6-5 and J is TRBJ2-7; TRBD2 is a possible D gene (6 bases). V was pared by 4 bases and J by 4 bases, with 14 bases between. The CDR3 sequence is 14 residues long. Germline values: CDR1 MNHEY, CDR2 SVGAGI. The CDR3 sequence is CASSWGGGIYEQYF. CDR3 DNA sequence: TGTGCCAGCAGTTGGGGTGGAGGGATATACGAGCAGTACTTC.

This clone appeared a single time. The gene calls are TRBV7-9 and TRBJ2-5; tentative D call: TRBD1 (5 bases). In germline, CDR1 is SEHNR, CDR2 FQNEAQ (reference sequence). This CDR3 spans 16 amino acids. Trimming pared 5 bases from V and 5 bases from J, leaving 21 bases between. CDR3 in amino acids: CASSLLGARNAETQYF. The CDR3 region has the DNA TGTGCCAGCAGCCTCCTTGGGGCTCGGAATGCGGAGACCCAGTACTTC.

The chain has TRBV13 and TRBJ1-2; D remains ambiguous. This CDR3 has 15 amino acids. Germline assignment: CDR1 PRHDT and CDR2 FYEKMQ (reference sequence). Trimming left V 1 base short and J 3 bases short, with 12 bases between. The DNA for the CDR3 is TGTGCCAGCAGCTTAGAGGCTCTGGGCGACTATGGCTACACCTTC. Its protein product is CASSLEALGDYGYTF.